This TCR beta chain was identified in a study of cytomegalovirus exposure and HLA in healthy donors. With 60 Vbeta and 13 Jbeta primers, the PCR was carried out. Generated by immunoSEQ multiplex PCR, the TCRdb table keeps only in-frame clones and is missing some. This listing includes approximately 140,000 clones. The specimen was PBMCs. This receptor was identified in a middle-aged woman in good health and CMV-seronegative.

DNA of the CDR3: TGTGCCAGCAGCTCGGTATTAATGGACTATGGCTACACCTTC. It is translated as CASSSVLMDYGYTF. The chain links TRBV5-4 to TRBJ1-2; D is uncertain. Between the trimmed V and J ends, which lost 3 bases and 3 bases, there was a span of 12 bases. Germline V gene sequence: CDR1 SGHNT, CDR2 YYREEE (reference sequence). The CDR3 has 14 residues.